The T cell receptor beta chain under discussion was sequenced for a study of T cell repertoires in cytomegalovirus infection. Study details: Public signatures in TCR beta pointed to CMV infection and matching HLA type.

TCRdb called the reads again in MiXCR, with one record for every CDR3 protein. The profile shows some 62,000 distinct CDR3 sequences, 20% to 25% of them singletons. The V gene's germline CDR1 is SGHDN and CDR2 FVKESK. The CDR3 length is 18 residues. V lost 4 bases to trimming and J lost 0 bases, with 22 bases between them. A word on this clonotype: Its target is not known.

This TCR derives from a human donor in good health (CMV status not recorded). Some clones in this sample may be carry-over from other donors' samples. The rearrangement links TRBV14 to TRBJ2-7, with a possible D match to TRBD2 (7 bases). This material consisted of CD8+ T cells from cultured PBMCs, taken from culture after CMV antigen stimulation. DNA for the CDR3: TGTGCCAGCAGCCCTCAAGGACCATGGGGGGGCAGCTCCTACGAGCAGTACTTC. This translates into CASSPQGPWGGSSYEQYF.